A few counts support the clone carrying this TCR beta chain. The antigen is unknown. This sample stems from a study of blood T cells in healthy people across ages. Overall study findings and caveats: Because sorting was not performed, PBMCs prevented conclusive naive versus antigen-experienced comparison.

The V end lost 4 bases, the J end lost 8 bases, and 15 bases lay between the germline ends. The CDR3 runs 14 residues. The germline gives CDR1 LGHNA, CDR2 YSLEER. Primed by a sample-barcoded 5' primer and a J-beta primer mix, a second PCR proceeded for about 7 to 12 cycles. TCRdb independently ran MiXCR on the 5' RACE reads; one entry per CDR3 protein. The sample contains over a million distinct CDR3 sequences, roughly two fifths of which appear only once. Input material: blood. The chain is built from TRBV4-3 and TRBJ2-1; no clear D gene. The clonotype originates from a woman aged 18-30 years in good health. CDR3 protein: CASSPSAILHEQFF. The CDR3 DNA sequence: TGCGCCAGCAGCCCCAGTGCCATTCTTCATGAGCAGTTCTTC.